This entry lists 23 T cell receptor beta chains sequenced from one sample in a study of CD8+ T cells in alopecia areata. cDNA serving as the sequencing template came from extracted, reverse transcribed RNA. Assay: immunoSEQ multiplex PCR; the TCRdb copy retains only in-frame clones and omits some. The table has about 250,000 clones, roughly two thirds seen once. The specimen was CD4+ T cells sorted from blood, collected at week 0. The receptors come from a human donor with alopecia areata.

This chain joins TRBV19 and TRBJ2-1, with 7 bases identical to TRBD2. V lost 9 bases and J lost 3; bases outside the gene matches: 2. Germline-derived CDR1 and CDR2 are LNHDA and SQIVND (reference sequence). The CDR3 totals 12 residues. The CDR3 spells CASGEGYNEQFF. The CDR3 DNA reads TGTGCCAGCGGGGAGGGCTACAATGAGCAGTTCTTC.

The chain combines TRBV11-2 with TRBJ2-3; 9 positions match TRBD2. V dropped 1 base and J dropped 9; count of bases not matched to a gene: 11. CDR1 and CDR2 (germline): SGHAT, FQNNGV. The CDR3 is made up of 16 amino acids. For the CDR3, the DNA is TGTGCCAGCAGCTTAGGGCGGGGACTAGCAGTGGTCACGCAGTATTTT. It is translated as CASSLGRGLAVVTQYF.

The chain joins TRBV10-3 to TRBJ2-2; the match to TRBD2 covers 7 bases. The CDR3 has 16 residues. Losses at the gene ends were 6 bases for V and 5 bases for J; bases not matched to a gene: 12. CDR1 and CDR2 (germline): ENHRY, SYGVKD. The CDR3 DNA sequence: TGTGCCATCAGCCCGGGGAGGGGCCTAAGGACCGGGGAGCTGTTTTTT. Translation: CAISPGRGLRTGELFF.

The chain couples TRBV9 to TRBJ1-3, with D unresolved. The CDR3 extends over 15 amino acids. Per germline, CDR1 SGDLS and CDR2 YYNGEE. V was clipped by 0 bases and J by 2 bases, with 9 bases between them. CDR3 DNA sequence: TGTGCCAGCAGCGTAGCCTTGGCAGCTGGAAACACCATATATTTT. It translates to CASSVALAAGNTIYF.

V gene TRBV29-1 combines with J gene TRBJ1-2; 7 nucleotides agree with TRBD1. The CDR3 extends over 12 amino acids. The germline CDR1 and CDR2 sequences are SQVTM and ANQGSEA. The J segment lost 4 bases and the V segment lost 4 bases, leaving 3 bases of the junction unmatched. The CDR3 protein is CSVGGQLYGYTF. CDR3 in DNA: TGCAGCGTTGGGGGACAGCTCTATGGCTACACCTTC.

J is TRBJ1-3 and V is TRBV30; D unclear. Trimming removed 0 bases from V and 8 bases from J, with 5 bases in between. The CDR3 contains 11 residues. The germline V gene has CDR1 GTSNPN and CDR2 SVGIG (reference sequence). The CDR3 sequence: CAWSVGDTIYF. The DNA for the CDR3 is TGTGCCTGGAGTGTCGGAGACACCATATATTTT.

CDR3 DNA sequence: TGCGCCAGCAGTGCGATAGGACAAGAGACCCAGTACTTC. Translated, it gives CASSAIGQETQYF. This rearrangement joins TRBV10-2 to TRBJ2-5; D unclear. CDR1 WSHSY and CDR2 SAAADI come from the germline V gene. V lost 4 bases and J lost 2, with 8 bases in between. CDR3 length: 13 amino acids.

The chain employs TRBV30 and TRBJ2-3; tentative D call: TRBD1 (5 bases). The germline V gene has CDR1 GTSNPN and CDR2 SVGIG (reference sequence). CDR3 length equals 13 residues. Trimming removed 3 bases at V and 3 bases at J, with 10 bases between. The CDR3 here is CAWRGRATDTQYF. CDR3 sequence (DNA): TGTGCCTGGAGAGGCAGGGCGACAGATACGCAGTATTTT.

This clone occurred once. The chain has TRBV5-1 and TRBJ2-5, with TRBD1 identical over 9 bases. This CDR3 spans 15 amino acids. V lost 4 bases, J lost 3 bases, and 7 bases stayed unmatched. Germline V gene sequence: CDR1 SGHRS, CDR2 YFSETQ. DNA for the CDR3: TGCGCCAGCAGCGGGGGGACAGGGACTAAAGAGACCCAGTACTTC. This translates into CASSGGTGTKETQYF.

The chain has TRBV29-1 and TRBJ1-6, with D perhaps matching TRBD1 (6 bases). The length of the CDR3 is 12 residues. Trimming cost V 6 bases and J 8 bases, with 11 bases left between them. The germline gives CDR1 SQVTM, CDR2 ANQGSEA. CDR3 in DNA: TGCAGCGTCTCCTACAGGGATTCACCCCTCCACTTT. Amino acid sequence: CSVSYRDSPLHF.

In nucleotides, the CDR3 is TGTGCCAGCAGCCGTGACACAGATACGCAGTATTTT. It is translated as CASSRDTDTQYF. The V call is TRBV4-2, the J call TRBJ2-3; D gene unclear. Trimming stripped 4 bases from V and 2 bases from J, with 4 bases between. CDR1 LGHNA and CDR2 YNFKEQ come from the germline V gene. The CDR3 covers 12 residues.

The V and J genes are TRBV29-1 and TRBJ1-2; the match to TRBD1 covers 7 bases. The germline gives CDR1 SQVTM, CDR2 ANQGSEA. The CDR3 runs to 15 residues. V lost 5 bases, J lost 4 bases, and 13 bases stayed unmatched. The CDR3 here is CSVLSFTGQIYGYTF. CDR3 nucleotides: TGCAGCGTTCTATCCTTTACGGGACAGATCTATGGCTACACCTTC. The entire variable domain, with the rest obtained from reference TRBV29-1 and TRBJ1-2, is as follows: SAVISQKPSRDICQRGTSLTIQCQVDSQVTMMFWYRQQPGQSLTLIATANQGSEATYESGFVIDKFPISRPNLTFSTLTVSNMSPEDSSIYLCSVLSFTGQIYGYTFGSGTRLTVV.

This clone was seen only a few times. This chain uses TRBV4-2 with TRBJ1-2; D unresolved. Germline CDR1 LGHNA, CDR2 YNFKEQ. The CDR3 loop spans 13 amino acids. With 3 bases removed from V and 8 bases from J, the gap between germline ends came to 13 bases. CDR3 residues: CASSQEGLLGYTF. The DNA for the CDR3 is TGTGCCAGCAGCCAGGAGGGCTTGTTGGGCTACACCTTC.

The chain joins TRBV19 to TRBJ2-2; D unresolved. Germline V gene data show CDR1 as LNHDA and CDR2 as SQIVND (reference sequence). CDR3 length equals 14 residues. V was clipped by 4 bases and J by 1 base, with 7 bases between them. Written as DNA, the CDR3 is TGTGCCAGTAGTACCCTGGGGAACACCGGGGAGCTGTTTTTT. Encoded protein: CASSTLGNTGELFF.

The chain is built from TRBV2 and TRBJ2-2, with D unresolved. Germline V gene data show CDR1 as SNHLY and CDR2 as FYNNEI. V shed 8 bases and J shed 5 bases, with 9 bases lying between them. This CDR3 contains 12 residues. CDR3 amino acids: CASQPQTGELFF. CDR3 in DNA: TGTGCCAGCCAGCCCCAAACCGGGGAGCTGTTTTTT. Using reference TRBV2 and TRBJ2-2 for the parts outside the CDR3, the full variable domain is EPEVTQTPSHQVTQMGQEVILRCVPISNHLYFYWYRQILGQKVEFLVSFYNNEISEKSEIFDDQFSVERPDGSNFTLKIRSTKLEDSAMYFCASQPQTGELFFGEGSRLTVL.

The V and J genes are TRBV19 and TRBJ1-1, with D possibly being TRBD1 (6 bases). This CDR3 has 14 residues. Germline lookup yields CDR1 LNHDA and CDR2 SQIVND (reference sequence). Trimming shortened V by 7 bases and J by 0 bases, and 12 bases separated the two germline ends. The CDR3 coding sequence is TGTGCCAGTAAGACCGGACAGTTGAACACTGAAGCTTTCTTT. It encodes CASKTGQLNTEAFF.

The V and J genes are TRBV4-2 and TRBJ2-5, with D perhaps TRBD2 (5 bases). V lost 0 bases to trimming and J lost 4 bases, with 12 bases between them. The length of the CDR3 is 15 residues. Germline V gene sequence: CDR1 LGHNA, CDR2 YNFKEQ. CDR3 bases: TGTGCCAGCAGCCAAGATCCGGCTAGCCGAGAGACCCAGTACTTC. Translating gives CASSQDPASRETQYF.

The chain has TRBV30 and TRBJ2-7; D unclear. V was trimmed by 0 bases and J by 3 bases, leaving 15 bases between them. Germline V gives CDR1 GTSNPN, CDR2 SVGIG (reference sequence). The CDR3 has 15 amino acids. DNA for the CDR3: TGTGCCTGGAGTGTACGTTACGGCCGAAACTACGAGCAGTACTTC. It translates to CAWSVRYGRNYEQYF.

The genes are TRBV18 and TRBJ2-7, with no clear D. Per germline, CDR1 KGHSH and CDR2 LQKENI. The V end was cut by 2 bases, the J end by 3 bases, with 11 bases between. This CDR3 is built from 14 residues. This CDR3 is CASSPALVNYEQYF. The CDR3 DNA reads TGTGCCAGCTCACCAGCACTGGTGAACTACGAGCAGTACTTC.

The chain links TRBV23-1 to TRBJ2-5; D not certain. TRBV23-1 is an open reading frame whose function is uncertain. The CDR3 is 10 residues long. V dropped 4 bases and J dropped 5 bases, with 2 bases sitting between them. CDR3 bases: TGCGCCAGCAGTCGTGAGACCCAGTACTTC. Protein product: CASSRETQYF.

The CDR3 is CASSLEGRGNYGYTF. Here the CDR3 DNA reads TGTGCCAGCAGCTTAGAAGGACGCGGAAACTATGGCTACACCTTC. This chain links TRBV7-6 with TRBJ1-2; D uncertain. Deletions cut 1 base from V and 2 bases from J, with 11 bases between. CDR3 size: 15 residues. Germline V gene sequence: CDR1 SGHVS, CDR2 FNYEAQ. Full variable domain (outside the CDR3, taken from reference TRBV7-6 and TRBJ1-2): GAGVSQSPRYKVTKRGQDVALRCDPISGHVSLYWYRQALGQGPEFLTYFNYEAQQDKSGLPNDRFSAERPEGSISTLTIQRTEQRDSAMYRCASSLEGRGNYGYTFGSGTRLTVV.

This clone appeared a single time. The chain recombines TRBV6-5 with TRBJ2-1; 7 bases map to TRBD2. In germline, CDR1 is MNHEY, CDR2 SVGAGI. The V and J ends lost 6 bases and 10 bases, in that order; junction bases with no gene match: 6. The CDR3 length is 12 residues. CDR3 region: CASSPSLAEQFF. The CDR3 DNA sequence: TGTGCCAGCAGCCCATCACTAGCGGAGCAGTTCTTC.

V is TRBV5-4 and J is TRBJ2-1; 7 nucleotides align to TRBD2. V lost 4 bases, J lost 1 base, and 5 bases stayed unmatched. Germline V gene data show CDR1 as SGHNT and CDR2 as YYREEE (reference sequence). The CDR3 contains 15 residues. The DNA of the CDR3 is TGTGCCAGCAGCGAGCGGGGAGGATCCTACAATGAGCAGTTCTTC. It specifies CASSERGGSYNEQFF.